Reported below is one T cell receptor (beta chain). Trimming cost V 3 bases and J 8 bases; bases outside gene matches: 9. This CDR3 has 16 amino acids. In germline, CDR1 is MGHRA, CDR2 YSYEKL. Per the original methods: Quantification of nucleated cells was approximated via reference gene primer amplification. Some clones are missing from TCRdb's copy, which holds only in-frame ones; the method was immunoSEQ multiplex PCR. V and J calls and clone size follow that table, whereas D and trimming were derived from the DNA. The sample lists approximately 240,000 clones, 84% occurring once. This sample is drawn from a study of blood T cell repertoires in COVID-19. As for the study in general: Acute-phase and convalescent COVID-19 samples originated in the United States, Italy and Spain. T cells, B-cell-depleted T cells, or PBMCs supplied cDNA or gDNA.

The receptor comes from a woman aged 60-75 years who had recovered from COVID-19. Sequenced: peripheral blood. The V gene is TRBV4-1, the J gene TRBJ1-4; 10 bases match TRBD1. The CDR3 loop is CASSQIPKDRGEKLFF. CDR3 DNA: TGCGCCAGCAGCCAGATTCCCAAGGACAGGGGGGAAAAACTGTTTTTT.